These T cell receptor beta chains were read from a single sample in a study of cytomegalovirus exposure and HLA in healthy donors. Here immunoSEQ multiplex PCR was the method, and the copy in TCRdb shows in-frame clones only, minus some. This table holds around 200,000 clones, 70% to 75% found once. The specimen sequenced was PBMCs. Receptors originate from a man aged 30-40 years in good health and CMV-seropositive. CDR3s include the opening cysteine and the closing phenylalanine or tryptophan. A D gene is named only where the DNA matches it firmly. Rows give clone size only sometimes, using once, few, many, or a class for an expanded clone.

V	D	J	length	size	DNA	CDR3
TRBV6-5	.	TRBJ1-5	13	.	TGTGCCAGCAGCGACACCCGCAATCAGCCCCAGCATTTT	CASSDTRNQPQHF
TRBV27	TRBD1	TRBJ1-5	18	.	TGTGCCAGCAGTTTATTTGGGACAGGGGGCCGGAACAATCAGCCCCAGCATTTT	CASSLFGTGGRNNQPQHF
TRBV5-1	TRBD2	TRBJ2-3	15	.	TGCGCCAGCAGCTCAACCGGGACTAGCGTCGATACGCAGTATTTT	CASSSTGTSVDTQYF
TRBV5-6	TRBD2	TRBJ2-7	15	few	TGTGCCAGCAGCTATACTAGCGGGAGGTGGTACGAGCAGTACTTC	CASSYTSGRWYEQYF
TRBV7-2	.	TRBJ1-5	16	.	TGTGCCAGCAGCCCGCCGAATACCTATAGCAATCAGCCCCAGCATTTT	CASSPPNTYSNQPQHF
TRBV19	.	TRBJ1-6	17	.	TGTGCCAGTAGTCCCGCATTGAGACAGACCTATAATTCACCCCTCCACTTT	CASSPALRQTYNSPLHF
TRBV7-2	.	TRBJ1-6	15	.	TGTGCCAGCAGCGCGCCGGGACAATGGGATTCACCCCTCCACTTT	CASSAPGQWDSPLHF
TRBV5-1	TRBD1	TRBJ1-3	17	.	TGCGCCAGCAGCTTTTCCGGGACAGGGGTTTCTGGAAACACCATATATTTT	CASSFSGTGVSGNTIYF
TRBV6-1	.	TRBJ1-4	13	.	TGTGCCAGCAGTGAAGTTATTAATGAAAAACTGTTTTTT	CASSEVINEKLFF
TRBV11-3	.	TRBJ2-1	12	.	TGTGCCAGCAGCTCCTACAGCAATGAGCAGTTCTTC	CASSSYSNEQFF
TRBV11-2	TRBD1	TRBJ2-5	14	few	TGTGCCAGCAGCCCATCGACAGGGGGCGAGACCCAGTACTTC	CASSPSTGGETQYF
TRBV4-3	.	TRBJ2-7	14	.	TGCGCCAGCAGCCAAGGGAGGGGGCGATACGAGCAGTACTTC	CASSQGRGRYEQYF
TRBV10-3	.	TRBJ2-1	13	.	TGTGCCATCAGTGAGTTGGGCGACGCCGGGCAGTTCTTC	CAISELGDAGQFF
TRBV28	TRBD1	TRBJ2-2	17	.	TGTGCCAGCAGTTTAGGAACAGGGGACACGAACACCGGGGAGCTGTTTTTT	CASSLGTGDTNTGELFF
TRBV12-5	TRBD2	TRBJ2-1	15	.	TGTGCTAGTGGTCTCAGCGGGGGGGCATACAATGAGCAGTTCTTC	CASGLSGGAYNEQFF
TRBV27	.	TRBJ2-7	13	.	TGTGCCAGCAGCGAGCGGCAGCCCTACGAGCAGTACTTC	CASSERQPYEQYF
TRBV6-1	.	TRBJ2-7	15	few	TGTGCCAGCAGTGAGGGGCTTTCGGTGTACTCCGAGCAGTACTTC	CASSEGLSVYSEQYF
TRBV5-1	TRBD2	TRBJ2-1	16	.	TGCGCCAGCAGCTCTACGACTAGCGGGACGGTGGATGAGCAGTTCTTC	CASSSTTSGTVDEQFF
TRBV27	.	TRBJ1-5	14	.	TGTGCCAGCAGTTTAGTTACAGGCTCCGAGCCCCAGCATTTT	CASSLVTGSEPQHF
TRBV29-1	.	TRBJ2-7	14	.	TGCAGCGTTGAAAGAGGAGGTGCTTCCTACGAGCAGTACTTC	CSVERGGASYEQYF
TRBV2	.	TRBJ2-1	13	.	TGTGCCAGCAGTACGGACACATACAATGAGCAGTTCTTC	CASSTDTYNEQFF
TRBV30	.	TRBJ1-1	11	.	TGTGCCTGGAGCAAAAACACTGAAGCTTTCTTT	CAWSKNTEAFF
TRBV7-2	.	TRBJ1-5	14	.	TGTGCCAGCAGCTTGATGGACAACAATCAGCCCCAGCATTTT	CASSLMDNNQPQHF
TRBV28	TRBD2	TRBJ2-5	15	.	TGTGCCAGCAGTGGGGGTAGCGGGAGACGCGAGACCCAGTACTTC	CASSGGSGRRETQYF
TRBV7-9	TRBD1	TRBJ1-2	12	.	TGTGCCAGCGGAAGGACAGGCTATGGCTACACCTTC	CASGRTGYGYTF
TRBV7-2	TRBD2	TRBJ2-3	16	.	TGTGCCAGCAGCATACTGGGACTAGCGGGAGAAGATACGCAGTATTTT	CASSILGLAGEDTQYF
TRBV6-5	TRBD1	TRBJ1-4	15	.	TGTGCCAGCAGGGGGACAGGGGCGGGTAATGAAAAACTGTTTTTT	CASRGTGAGNEKLFF
TRBV19	.	TRBJ1-5	14	.	TGTGCCAGCTCCCCCGTCGGGGGCAATCAGCCCCAGCATTTT	CASSPVGGNQPQHF
TRBV5-8	TRBD2	TRBJ2-2	16	few	TGTGCCAGCAGCTGGGGGACTAGCGGGAGTTCTGGGGAGCTGTTTTTT	CASSWGTSGSSGELFF
TRBV27	.	TRBJ2-2	14	.	TGTGCCAGCAGTTTAACAGGGCCCACCGGGGAGCTGTTTTTT	CASSLTGPTGELFF
TRBV5-1	TRBD1	TRBJ1-5	19	.	TGCGCCAGCAGCTTGGGCCCGCCGGGACAGGGAATAGGCAATCAGCCCCAGCATTTT	CASSLGPPGQGIGNQPQHF